A single sample gave rise to the 25 T cell receptor beta chains below, sequenced in a study of blood T cell repertoires in COVID-19. The protocol was immunoSEQ multiplex PCR, while the TCRdb copy is restricted to in-frame clones and leaves out a portion. Found here are about 160,000 clones, 75% to 85% of them singletons; the top ten hold 7.5% to 8.5%. Material for sequencing was peripheral blood. The receptors here all came from a woman in her sixties with COVID-19, enrolled during active disease.

The chain employs TRBV28 and TRBJ2-3; 11 positions match TRBD1. With V trimmed by 6 bases and J by 4 bases, 9 bases remained unmatched. CDR3 length: 16 residues. Germline V lookup: CDR1 MDHEN, CDR2 SYDVKM. The CDR3 region is CASSQTGTGGSDTQYF. The CDR3 coding sequence is TGTGCCAGCAGCCAAACCGGGACAGGGGGATCAGATACGCAGTATTTT.

The chain combines TRBV6-5 with TRBJ2-1, with 10 positions matching TRBD1. The CDR3 consists of 14 residues. J was trimmed by 9 bases and V by 6 bases; bases with no gene match: 8. Germline V gives CDR1 MNHEY, CDR2 SVGAGI. For the CDR3, the DNA is TGTGCCAGCAGGCCGAAAGGACAGGGGGTTGAGCAGTTCTTC. Protein: CASRPKGQGVEQFF.

The chain joins TRBV11-2 to TRBJ1-6; no reliable D call. Trimming took off 3 bases at V and 7 bases at J, with 22 bases between the two ends. The CDR3 runs 18 residues. Germline values: CDR1 SGHAT, CDR2 FQNNGV. The CDR3: CASSLAGGRGSENSPLHF. The CDR3 DNA is TGTGCCAGCAGCTTGGCCGGTGGTCGGGGATCGGAAAATTCACCCCTCCACTTT.

This chain joins TRBV19 and TRBJ2-3; 8 bases are shared with TRBD1. Germline V gene lookup returns CDR1 LNHDA and CDR2 SQIVND (reference sequence). There are 14 residues in the CDR3. The J segment lost 5 bases and the V segment lost 5 bases, leaving 6 bases of the junction unmatched. The CDR3 sequence: CASSAGGPLDTQYF. CDR3 coding DNA: TGTGCCAGTAGTGCAGGGGGCCCTTTAGATACGCAGTATTTT. The whole variable domain, filled in from reference TRBV19 and TRBJ2-3, reads DGGITQSPKYLFRKEGQNVTLSCEQNLNHDAMYWYRQDPGQGLRLIYYSQIVNDFQKGDIAEGYSVSREKKESFPLTVTSAQKNPTAFYLCASSAGGPLDTQYFGPGTRLTVL.

This rearrangement joins TRBV2 to TRBJ1-3, with 7 bases lining up with TRBD1. Looked up from germline, CDR1 is SNHLY and CDR2 is FYNNEI. J was trimmed by 1 base and V by 5 bases; bases with no gene match: 5. The CDR3 is 15 amino acids. CDR3 sequence (DNA): TGTGCCAGCAGTCGGGACAGAACATCTGGAAACACCATATATTTT. As protein: CASSRDRTSGNTIYF.

This clone appeared once. J is TRBJ1-2 and V is TRBV27; D unresolved. The germline gives CDR1 MNHEY, CDR2 SMNVEV (reference sequence). CDR3 length equals 13 residues. V was trimmed by 5 bases and J by 4 bases, leaving 11 bases between them. The CDR3: CASSTSVGYGYTF. CDR3 DNA sequence: TGTGCCAGCAGTACAAGCGTTGGCTATGGCTACACCTTC.

The chain joins TRBV29-1 to TRBJ2-1; D gene unclear. Trimming removed 8 bases from V and 5 bases from J, with 22 bases in between. The germline V gene has CDR1 SQVTM and CDR2 ANQGSEA. The CDR3 spans 15 residues. Written as DNA, the CDR3 is TGCAGCCCTCCCTGTGACCGAACAGTCGACAATGAGCAGTTCTTC. Translating it yields CSPPCDRTVDNEQFF.

This clone was detected many times. V usage is TRBV7-2 and J usage is TRBJ2-7; TRBD2 matches 11 bases. Germline lookup yields CDR1 SGHTA and CDR2 FQGNSA. The CDR3 is 15 residues long. The V and J ends lost 5 bases and 5 bases, in that order; junction bases with no gene match: 8. The CDR3 region has the DNA TGTGCCAGCAGCCCCGCCCTAGCGGGAGGAAACGAGCAGTACTTC. Translating gives CASSPALAGGNEQYF.

There are a few counts of this clone. The CDR3 coding sequence is TGTGCCAGCAGGGGGGGGTACACTGAAGCTTTCTTT. Residues: CASRGGYTEAFF. The chain has TRBV28 and TRBJ1-1; the D gene is possibly TRBD1 (5 bases). The ends were cut back, 6 bases at V and 3 bases at J, with 8 bases in the middle. Germline V lookup: CDR1 MDHEN, CDR2 SYDVKM. The CDR3 has 12 amino acids.

This sequence joins TRBV11-1 and TRBJ1-3; 7 bases are shared with TRBD1. CDR1 is SGHAT and CDR2 is FQDESV in the germline V gene (reference sequence). The CDR3 is made up of 14 amino acids. V trimming: 2 bases; J trimming: 7 bases; junction bases outside the gene matches: 5. The CDR3 reads CASSLSGTDNTIYF. CDR3 nucleotide sequence: TGTGCCAGCAGCTTATCCGGGACAGACAACACCATATATTTT. The complete variable domain, with remaining parts taken from reference TRBV11-1 and TRBJ1-3, reads EAEVAQSPRYKITEKSQAVAFWCDPISGHATLYWYRQILGQGPELLVQFQDESVVDDSQLPKDRFSAERLKGVDSTLKIQPAELGDSAMYLCASSLSGTDNTIYFGEGSWLTVV.

The genes are TRBV12-5 and TRBJ2-3; D is ambiguous. The CDR3 consists of 14 residues. Germline lookup yields CDR1 LGHNT and CDR2 FRNRAP. The ends were cut back, 1 base at V and 0 bases at J, with 5 bases in the middle. CDR3 protein: CASGLEPSTDTQYF. DNA for the CDR3: TGTGCTAGTGGTTTGGAGCCTAGCACAGATACGCAGTATTTT.

The rearrangement uses TRBV28 and TRBJ2-5; 8 bases align to TRBD1. CDR3 length equals 14 residues. Germline V CDR1 and CDR2: MDHEN, SYDVKM. V was pared by 1 base and J by 3 bases, with 1 base of the junction left unmatched. The CDR3 DNA is TGTGCCAGCAGTTTATCAGGGGGCGAAGAGACCCAGTACTTC. As protein: CASSLSGGEETQYF.

The V and J genes are TRBV5-1 and TRBJ2-7, with D maybe TRBD1 (5 bases). The CDR3 is 15 amino acids. Trimming took 3 bases from V and 4 from J, leaving 17 bases between them. Germline CDR1 SGHRS, CDR2 YFSETQ. CDR3 sequence: CASSSTGQGGYEQYF. CDR3 nucleotides: TGCGCCAGCAGCTCCACTGGGCAGGGCGGTTACGAGCAGTACTTC.

For this clone: The junction departs from germline at one end; a sequencing error may be responsible. V usage is TRBV9 and J usage is TRBJ2-7; maybe TRBD2 (6 bases). Germline loops: CDR1 SGDLS, CDR2 YYNGEE. The CDR3 contains 15 residues. DNA for the CDR3: TGTGCCAGCAGCGTAGCGGCGGGACCTTCCTCCGAGCAGTACTTC. It translates to CASSVAAGPSSEQYF.

The V gene is TRBV7-9, the J gene TRBJ1-2, with D perhaps TRBD1 (6 bases). Trimming cost V 0 bases and J 5 bases, with 13 bases left between them. The CDR3 has 15 residues. Germline V lookup: CDR1 SEHNR, CDR2 FQNEAQ (reference sequence). In nucleotides, the CDR3 is TGTGCCAGCAGCTTAGCAACAGGGCTAAATTATGGCTACACCTTC. It is translated as CASSLATGLNYGYTF.

V is TRBV7-8 and J is TRBJ2-3, with no clear D. This CDR3 region has 14 residues. Germline V gene lookup returns CDR1 SGHVS and CDR2 FQNEAQ. With 1 base removed from V and 6 bases from J, the gap between germline ends came to 11 bases. CDR3 nucleotides: TGTGCCAGCAGCTTAGGGGCGCCCAGGGATACGCAGTATTTT. This sequence encodes CASSLGAPRDTQYF.

This sequence joins TRBV25-1 and TRBJ2-2; 9 nucleotides line up with TRBD2. Trimming at V came to 2 bases and at J to 4 bases, leaving 2 bases not matched to a gene. Germline assignment: CDR1 MGHDK and CDR2 SYGVNS. The CDR3 contains 15 residues. CDR3 sequence (DNA): TGTGCCAGCAGTGAAGGCGGGGGGGGCACCGGGGAGCTGTTTTTT. Residues: CASSEGGGGTGELFF.

The J gene is TRBJ2-5, the V gene TRBV15, with a tentative D call TRBD1 (6 bases). CDR1 and CDR2 (germline): LNHNV, YYDKDF (reference sequence). V was trimmed by 2 bases and J by 2 bases, leaving 9 bases between them. CDR3 size: 14 residues. The CDR3, as DNA: TGTGCCACCAGCAGACGTACAGGGCAAGAGACCCAGTACTTC. Residues: CATSRRTGQETQYF.

This clone was recorded many times. The chain uses TRBV18 and TRBJ1-6; 8 bases are a match to TRBD1. Germline V lookup: CDR1 KGHSH, CDR2 LQKENI. The CDR3 is made up of 15 amino acids. The trim removed 3 bases at V and 7 bases at J, leaving 5 bases unmatched. The CDR3 bases are TGTGCCAGCTCACCTCGGACAGGGATGAATTCACCCCTCCACTTT. Protein product: CASSPRTGMNSPLHF.

The chain carries TRBV5-1 and TRBJ2-1, with 9 positions matching TRBD2. CDR1 and CDR2 from the germline V gene are SGHRS and YFSETQ. CDR3 size: 20 residues. J gave up 0 bases and V 4 bases, and 17 bases lay outside the gene matches. Written as DNA, the CDR3 is TGCGCCAGCAGCGATAGTATCCAGCGGGGGGACCCGAGCTCCTACAATGAGCAGTTCTTC. It yields the protein CASSDSIQRGDPSSYNEQFF.

This chain connects TRBV7-3 to TRBJ2-5; D perhaps matches TRBD2 (5 bases). CDR3 size: 13 residues. Trimming removed 4 bases from V and 1 base from J, with 7 bases in between. Germline V gives CDR1 SGHTA, CDR2 FQGTGA. The CDR3 region has the DNA TGTGCCAGCAGCTATCTAGCCCAAGAGACCCAGTACTTC. Translated, it gives CASSYLAQETQYF.

This chain links TRBV11-3 with TRBJ2-3, with a possible D match to TRBD1 (6 bases). V was shortened by 5 bases and J by 2 bases, with 17 bases between the two germline ends. CDR1 is SGHNT, CDR2 YENEEA, per germline. This CDR3 comprises 16 residues. CDR3 sequence reads: CASSRRTGTATDTQYF. The CDR3 coding sequence is TGTGCCAGCAGCCGGAGAACAGGGACGGCCACAGATACGCAGTATTTT.

This chain links TRBV21-1 with TRBJ2-2; the listed D gene, TRBD2, was not tested against the DNA. TRBV21-1 is an annotated pseudogene. CDR3 length equals 15 residues. CDR3 protein: CASSKELGNTGELFF. In nucleotides, the CDR3 is TGTGCCAGCAGCAAAGAGCTCGGGAACACCGGGGAGCTGTTTTTT.

This clone was seen repeatedly, ten times or more. The chain couples TRBV18 to TRBJ2-2, with 10 positions matching TRBD2. The CDR3 extends over 18 amino acids. The J segment lost 2 bases and the V segment lost 3 bases, leaving 9 bases of the junction unmatched. Germline values: CDR1 KGHSH, CDR2 LQKENI. CDR3 amino acids: CASSPLLGLASNTGELFF. The DNA of the CDR3 is TGTGCCAGCTCACCTCTTCTGGGACTAGCGTCCAACACCGGGGAGCTGTTTTTT.

This rearrangement joins TRBV3-1 (or the pseudogene TRBV3-2) to TRBJ2-1; 7 nucleotides match TRBD2. V gave up 1 base and J gave up 15 bases; unmatched junction bases: 9. CDR3 length: 13 amino acids. Germline lookup yields CDR1 LGHDT and CDR2 YNNKEL (reference sequence). The CDR3 DNA follows: TGTGCCAGCAGCCAAGCGAGTGGGGGGGGTTGGTTCTTC. Its translation is CASSQASGGGWFF.